This T cell receptor (beta chain) was sequenced in a study of cytomegalovirus exposure and HLA in healthy donors. Broader study findings: Versus the approximately 700-donor mean, an Asian-associated ancestry cluster reportedly showed fewer N-insertions in a later analysis.

Per the germline V gene, CDR1 is SGHNT and CDR2 is YYREEE (reference sequence). V was cut by 4 bases and J by 4 bases, with 11 bases left in between. The CDR3 has 13 amino acids. 13 Jbeta primers and 60 Vbeta primers were used for the PCR. The table came from immunoSEQ multiplex PCR; TCRdb's copy has only in-frame clones and leaves some out. This sample yields about 160,000 clones, of which roughly 80% are seen a single time; more than 8% belongs to the top ten. In this sample, this clone turned up a few times. Its antigen is undetermined. The sample was PBMCs. V gene TRBV5-4 combines with J gene TRBJ1-2; weak D call: TRBD1 (6 bases). The clonotype was recovered from a male donor in good health and CMV-seropositive. CDR3 amino acids: CASSETGTYGYTF. The CDR3 nucleotides are TGTGCCAGCAGCGAGACAGGAACCTATGGCTACACCTTC.